Listed here is a single T cell receptor beta chain. This clonotype was detected only once. The specificity of this receptor is unknown. No base quality values were provided; no much bigger clone lies one nucleotide off. One read is thin evidence. The record originates from a study of CD8 T cells in Susac syndrome (dated by TCRdb to about 2019). Broadly, across the study: Repertoire sequencing was used to test whether CD8+ T cell activation and differentiation in Susac syndrome was antigen driven. The study compared CD8+ T cell repertoire clonality among 12 healthy donors, 14 Susac syndrome patients and fewer than 19 multiple sclerosis patients.

Counted from cysteine to phenylalanine, this CDR3 has 16 amino acids. Of all the DNA, just the CDR3 is kept, 48 bases in frame from base 1. V lost 2 bases and J lost 6 bases; the stretch between them is 18 bases long. RNA was extracted using the RNeasy kit, and roughly 0.5 to 1 microgram was reverse transcribed with random hexamers. The immunoSEQ multiplex PCR assay, covering 54 Vbeta and 13 Jbeta segments, was used to amplify TCR beta CDR3 regions. Bias from PCR amplification was corrected by using a synthetic template baseline for primer optimization and for computational correction. On the study's bioinformatics: Reads were annotated to V, D and J genes according to IMGT and were analyzed with immunoSEQ Analyzer, with only productive sequences retained. To calculate clonality, Shannon entropy was normalized by log2 of the number of productive unique sequences and then subtracted from one. For each patient and control, public and private clones were evaluated within the 100 most prevalent clones. Clones were defined as Susac-specific when absent from the healthy and MS cohorts, from fewer than 1,200 published viral clones and from other ImmuneACCESS disease sequences. TCRdb took the public reads, trimmed them with fastp at Q25, ran MiXCR for clone calling and kept in-frame beta chains. Each CDR3 protein gets just one entry, which takes the most common genes and DNA from the rows behind it. TCRdb's processing, not the study's, gives the V and J calls here. Here the sample has some 400,000 distinct CDR3 sequences; more than 80% occur a single time. Around 0.12% of the sample goes to the ten largest clones.

Study-wide findings and limitations: The study acknowledged that relatively few individuals were included in the TCR sequencing and HLA analysis.

High-throughput TCR beta sequencing profiled peripheral blood CD8+ and CD4+ T cells from healthy donors, Susac syndrome patients and multiple sclerosis patients. The multiple sclerosis controls were treatment-naive patients whose relapsing-remitting disease, either stable or active, fulfilled the revised McDonald criteria. CD8+ TEMRA cells were enriched by FACS, while bulk CD8+ and CD4+ T cells were purified by magnetic negative isolation. Blood was collected in EDTA tubes and processed within 24 hours, with PBMCs isolated through density gradient centrifugation. PBMCs intended for TCR sequencing were cryopreserved in liquid nitrogen and were subsequently thawed in a 37 degrees C water bath. Purity of sorted or isolated CD4+, CD8+ and CD8+ TEMRA cells was at least 90%.

Recombination joined TRBV12-3 or TRBV12-4 with TRBJ2-3; D gene: possibly TRBD2, on 7 matching bases. This sequence was found in a human donor with multiple sclerosis. The sequenced material came from CD8+ T cells from PBMCs. This receptor has the CDR3 CASSLFRGGPMDTQYF. The nucleotide sequence is given as TGTGCCAGCAGTTTATTTAGGGGGGGGCCGATGGATACGCAGTATTTT.